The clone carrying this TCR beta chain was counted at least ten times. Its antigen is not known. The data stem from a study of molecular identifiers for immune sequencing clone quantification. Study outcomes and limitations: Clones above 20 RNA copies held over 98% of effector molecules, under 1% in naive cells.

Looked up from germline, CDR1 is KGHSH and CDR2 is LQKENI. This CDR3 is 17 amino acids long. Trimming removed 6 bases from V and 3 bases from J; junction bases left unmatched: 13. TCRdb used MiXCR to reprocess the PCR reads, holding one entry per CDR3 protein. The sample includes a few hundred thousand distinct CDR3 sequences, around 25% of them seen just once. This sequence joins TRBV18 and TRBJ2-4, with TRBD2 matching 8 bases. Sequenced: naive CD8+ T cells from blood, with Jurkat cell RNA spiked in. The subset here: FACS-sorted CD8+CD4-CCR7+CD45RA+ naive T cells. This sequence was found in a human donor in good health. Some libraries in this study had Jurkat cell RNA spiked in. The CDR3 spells CASSSAVAGGGKNIQYF. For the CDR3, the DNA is TGTGCCAGCTCCTCAGCGGTGGCGGGAGGAGGCAAAAACATTCAGTACTTC.